This T cell receptor beta chain is from a study of T cell responses to AZD1222 COVID-19 vaccine. At the level of the study: The study pooled second doses at about 4 or about 12 weeks. Regarding the study as a whole: Donors were mostly white British, more females; clonal diversity possibly underestimated. Among AZD1222 vaccinees, only 5 to 7 were seropositive at baseline. Among vaccine-associated CD4 TCRs, coverage spanned spike, with dominance at 160-218 and 743-854.

With respect to this clone: Its cognate antigen is unknown.

The CDR3 is 15 amino acids. Germline lookup yields CDR1 SGHRS and CDR2 YFSETQ. With 0 bases removed from V and 8 bases from J, the gap between germline ends came to 17 bases. Clones were sequenced by immunoSEQ multiplex PCR, and TCRdb holds only the in-frame ones, with some missing. The profile shows some 150,000 clones, around 95% of them singletons. Specimen: peripheral blood, collected on day 0 of AZD1222 vaccination. The chain combines TRBV5-1 with TRBJ1-2; no clear D. The TCR originated in an adult in good health. The CDR3 bases are TGCGCCAGCAGCTTGGTGGAAGGTGGGCTTAGGGGCTACACCTTC. This gives the protein CASSLVEGGLRGYTF. The complete variable domain, with remaining parts taken from reference TRBV5-1 and TRBJ1-2, reads KAGVTQTPRYLIKTRGQQVTLSCSPISGHRSVSWYQQTPGQGLQFLFEYFSETQRNKGNFPGRFSGRQFSNSRSEMNVSTLELGDSALYLCASSLVEGGLRGYTFGSGTRLTVV.